What follows describes a single TCR beta chain. This record comes from a study of shared clonotypes between healthy human individuals. The germline V gene has CDR1 MNHEY and CDR2 SVGAGI. V gave up 6 bases and J gave up 1 base, with 13 bases separating them. This CDR3 contains 15 residues. The assay was immunoSEQ multiplex PCR, and TCRdb's table has in-frame clones only and misses some. The profile covers some 500,000 clones, with 65% to 80% appearing a single time and 10% to 15% taken by the ten largest. Sample: PBMCs. The clonotype comes from a woman between 40 and 50 years old in good health. Some clones in this sample may be carry-over from other donors' samples. V and J are TRBV6-5 and TRBJ2-1, with D maybe TRBD2 (6 bases). CDR3 bases: TGTGCCAGCAGCCTAGCGCAACTTTCCTACAATGAGCAGTTCTTC. Its protein is CASSLAQLSYNEQFF.